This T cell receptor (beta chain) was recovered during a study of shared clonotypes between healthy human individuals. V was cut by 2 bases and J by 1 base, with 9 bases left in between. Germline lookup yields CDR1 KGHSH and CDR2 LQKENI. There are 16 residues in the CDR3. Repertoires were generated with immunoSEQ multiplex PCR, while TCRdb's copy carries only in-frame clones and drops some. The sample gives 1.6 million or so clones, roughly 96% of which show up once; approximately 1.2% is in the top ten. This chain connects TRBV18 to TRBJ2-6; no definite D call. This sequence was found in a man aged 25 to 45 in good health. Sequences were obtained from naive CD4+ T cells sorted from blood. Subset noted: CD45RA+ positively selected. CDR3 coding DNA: TGTGCCAGCTCACCAGCGGTTCGGTCTGGGGCCAACGTCCTGACTTTC. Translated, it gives CASSPAVRSGANVLTF.